This is a list of T cell receptor beta chains from one sample in a study of T cells in Graves' hyperthyroidism and ophthalmopathy. One entry per CDR3 protein results from TCRdb running MiXCR on the multiplex PCR reads. The data show under 130,000 distinct CDR3 sequences, less than 55% seen once. The sample consisted of blood. Receptors were obtained from a man between 40 and 49 years old with Graves' hyperthyroidism. CDR3s include the opening cysteine and the closing phenylalanine or tryptophan. The order of the fields is V gene, J gene, D gene, clone size, CDR3 protein, CDR3 DNA. The D gene is left open where the match is weak. Clone size is shown for a subset of rows, as once, few, many or a class of expanded clone.

V gene: TRBV20-1
J gene: TRBJ1-1
D gene: .
clone size: .
CDR3 protein: CSAPMTGLGTEAFF
CDR3 DNA: TGCAGTGCTCCTATGACGGGGTTGGGGACTGAAGCTTTCTTT

V gene: TRBV2
J gene: TRBJ2-1
D gene: .
clone size: many
CDR3 protein: CASRQTGEEFF
CDR3 DNA: TGTGCCAGCAGGCAGACAGGCGAGGAGTTCTTC

V gene: TRBV11-2
J gene: TRBJ2-7
D gene: .
clone size: many
CDR3 protein: CASSLGSISSYEQYF
CDR3 DNA: TGTGCCAGCAGCTTAGGTTCGATTTCCTCCTACGAGCAGTACTTC

V gene: TRBV7-9
J gene: TRBJ2-5
D gene: TRBD2
clone size: .
CDR3 protein: CASSQDEAGGPGTQYF
CDR3 DNA: TGTGCCAGCAGCCAAGACGAGGCGGGGGGGCCGGGGACCCAGTACTTC

V gene: TRBV19
J gene: TRBJ2-7
D gene: .
clone size: many
CDR3 protein: CASSMKGESSYEQYF
CDR3 DNA: TGTGCCAGTAGTATGAAGGGGGAAAGCTCCTACGAGCAGTACTTC

V gene: TRBV25-1
J gene: TRBJ1-5
D gene: TRBD1
clone size: .
CDR3 protein: CASSARTGNQPQHF
CDR3 DNA: TGTGCCAGCAGTGCCCGGACAGGGAATCAGCCCCAGCATTTT

V gene: TRBV5-6
J gene: TRBJ2-7
D gene: TRBD1
clone size: many
CDR3 protein: CASRRAGTGYGEQYF
CDR3 DNA: TGTGCCAGCAGACGTGCCGGGACAGGGTATGGCGAGCAGTACTTC

V gene: TRBV2
J gene: TRBJ1-2
D gene: .
clone size: few
CDR3 protein: CASSRGDGYTF
CDR3 DNA: TGTGCCAGCAGCAGGGGAGATGGCTACACCTTC

V gene: TRBV2
J gene: TRBJ1-5
D gene: TRBD1
clone size: many
CDR3 protein: CASRAGTGDVGPQHF
CDR3 DNA: TGTGCCAGCAGAGCCGGGACAGGGGACGTGGGGCCCCAGCATTTT

V gene: TRBV29-1
J gene: TRBJ2-7
D gene: .
clone size: .
CDR3 protein: CSVSGRAYEQYF
CDR3 DNA: TGCAGCGTTAGCGGCCGTGCCTACGAGCAGTACTTC

V gene: TRBV9
J gene: TRBJ2-1
D gene: TRBD1
clone size: few
CDR3 protein: CASSPPQDRGYNEQFF
CDR3 DNA: TGTGCCAGCTCACCACCGCAGGACAGGGGCTACAATGAGCAGTTCTTC

V gene: TRBV7-9
J gene: TRBJ1-3
D gene: .
clone size: many
CDR3 protein: CASSLGTDSGNTIYF
CDR3 DNA: TGTGCCAGCAGCTTAGGGACAGACTCTGGAAACACCATATATTTT

V gene: TRBV2
J gene: TRBJ2-3
D gene: .
clone size: many
CDR3 protein: CASSEGLASTDTQYF
CDR3 DNA: TGTGCCAGCAGTGAAGGCCTAGCCAGCACAGATACGCAGTATTTT

V gene: TRBV5-1
J gene: TRBJ2-7
D gene: .
clone size: many
CDR3 protein: CASSLAPLGRDYNEQYF
CDR3 DNA: TGCGCCAGCAGCTTGGCCCCTCTGGGCAGGGATTATAACGAGCAGTACTTC

V gene: TRBV2
J gene: TRBJ1-2
D gene: TRBD1
clone size: once
CDR3 protein: CASSLGQGGGGYTF
CDR3 DNA: TGTGCCAGCAGCTTAGGACAGGGGGGAGGTGGCTACACCTTC

V gene: TRBV20-1
J gene: TRBJ2-2
D gene: TRBD2
clone size: once
CDR3 protein: CSARLAGDTGELFF
CDR3 DNA: TGCAGTGCTAGACTAGCGGGAGACACCGGGGAGCTGTTTTTT

V gene: TRBV25-1
J gene: TRBJ2-3
D gene: TRBD2
clone size: once
CDR3 protein: CASKGRGTDTQYF
CDR3 DNA: TGTGCCAGCAAGGGGAGGGGCACAGATACGCAGTATTTT

V gene: TRBV6-2/TRBV6-3
J gene: TRBJ2-7
D gene: .
clone size: many
CDR3 protein: CASSYARAKPHYEQYF
CDR3 DNA: TGTGCCAGCAGTTACGCCAGGGCCAAACCCCACTACGAGCAGTACTTC

V gene: TRBV7-6
J gene: TRBJ2-1
D gene: TRBD2
clone size: .
CDR3 protein: CASSLVASGKSFSEQFF
CDR3 DNA: TGTGCCAGCAGCTTAGTAGCTAGCGGGAAGTCTTTTAGTGAGCAGTTCTTC

V gene: TRBV9
J gene: TRBJ1-1
D gene: .
clone size: .
CDR3 protein: CASSVAGGNTEAFF
CDR3 DNA: TGTGCCAGCAGCGTAGCCGGGGGAAACACTGAAGCTTTCTTT

V gene: TRBV12-3/TRBV12-4
J gene: TRBJ2-1
D gene: .
clone size: many
CDR3 protein: CASSLYSTKNNEQFF
CDR3 DNA: TGTGCCAGCAGTTTATATTCCACTAAAAACAATGAGCAGTTCTTC

V gene: TRBV12-3/TRBV12-4
J gene: TRBJ2-7
D gene: .
clone size: many
CDR3 protein: CASSLGGKAHEQYF
CDR3 DNA: TGTGCCAGCAGTTTGGGTGGAAAGGCCCACGAGCAGTACTTC

V gene: TRBV19
J gene: TRBJ1-6
D gene: TRBD1
clone size: .
CDR3 protein: CTSTWTGGTSPLHF
CDR3 DNA: TGTACCAGTACCTGGACAGGGGGCACGTCACCCCTCCACTTT

V gene: TRBV10-3
J gene: TRBJ2-5
D gene: TRBD1
clone size: .
CDR3 protein: CAISRQGRETQYF
CDR3 DNA: TGTGCCATCAGTCGACAGGGGAGGGAGACCCAGTACTTC

V gene: TRBV2
J gene: TRBJ2-1
D gene: TRBD1
clone size: .
CDR3 protein: CASSEALRGQSHNEQFF
CDR3 DNA: TGTGCCAGCAGTGAAGCGCTTCGGGGACAGTCTCACAATGAGCAGTTCTTC